This TCR beta chain is drawn from a study of regulatory T cells in long-lasting Graves disease. For TCR beta, libraries came from iRepertoire HTBI primers and Arm-PCR of CDR3 regions. One entry per CDR3 protein, called by TCRdb with MiXCR from the multiplex PCR reads. In the table there are over 650,000 distinct CDR3 sequences, approximately 31% of which are singletons. The time point denotes: persistent/refractory GD, antithyroid drugs over 5 years with positive TRAb. From PBMCs, RNA was extracted and then used to make the TCR library. This clonotype has more than one count but fewer than ten. J was trimmed by 1 base and V by 6 bases; bases with no gene match: 7. Germline V gene data show CDR1 as SQVTM and CDR2 as ANQGSEA. The CDR3 runs 14 residues.

The specimen was peripheral blood mononuclear cells (PBMCs), collected when the disease was refractory, from a patient treated with antithyroid drugs. The chain uses TRBV29-1 and TRBJ1-2, with TRBD1 matching over 8 bases. The sequence was collected from a female donor with Graves disease. The CDR3 loop reads CSVSGTGGNYGYTF. The CDR3 DNA follows: TGCAGCGTATCCGGGACAGGAGGTAACTATGGCTACACCTTC.